This TCR beta chain stems from a study of blood T cells in healthy people across ages. Per germline, CDR1 DFQATT and CDR2 SNEGSKA (reference sequence). This CDR3 contains 16 residues. V dropped 4 bases and J dropped 7; count of bases not matched to a gene: 15. Comment on this clonotype: What it binds is not known.

Points from the study as a whole: Roughly linear age-related decline in beta diversity appeared, significant by age around 38.

A sample-barcoded 5' primer and a J-beta primer mix were used in a second PCR of roughly 6 to 11 cycles. A 12-random-nucleotide template-switch adaptor tagged each cDNA molecule. Every sample gave at least 3 million paired-end reads containing CDR3. TCRdb processed the 5' RACE reads anew with MiXCR; each CDR3 protein has one entry. The data hold about 1.4 million distinct CDR3 sequences, with 55% to 75% observed a single time. Each donor was a healthy Caucasian individual from Russia, aged roughly 6 to 90. The specimen sequenced was blood. The chain combines TRBV20-1 with TRBJ2-1; 8 bases are a match to TRBD1. This clonotype was sampled from a man aged 18 to 29 in good health. DNA for the CDR3: TGCAGTGCTAAGGGGGACCCAGGGGGCGGGTGGAATGAGCAGTTCTTC. This sequence encodes CSAKGDPGGGWNEQFF.